The 25 T cell receptor beta chains listed next were all sequenced from one sample in a study of healthy donors' naive CD4 and CD8 T cells. Each TCR library used approximately 500 ng of total RNA and a linear amplification protocol. TCRdb analysed the reads with MiXCR anew, one entry per CDR3 protein. Seen here are about 180,000 distinct CDR3 sequences, about 74% observed once, and the top ten hold about 2.1%. Sequencing was performed on naive CD4+ and CD8+ T cells sorted from blood, pooled from several donors. These receptors originate from a pool of human donors in good health; the sample pools cells from several healthy donors.

The chain combines TRBV30 with TRBJ2-5, with D perhaps matching TRBD1 (6 bases). V was pared by 6 bases and J by 5 bases, with 13 bases between. Germline assignment: CDR1 GTSNPN and CDR2 SVGIG (reference sequence). This CDR3 has 12 residues. This CDR3 reads CACNRVGETQYF. The CDR3, as DNA: TGTGCCTGTAACAGGGTCGGGGAGACCCAGTACTTC.

The chain joins TRBV6-5 to TRBJ1-6, with unresolved D. Germline V gives CDR1 MNHEY, CDR2 SVGAGI. Trimming stripped 6 bases from V and 7 bases from J, with 10 bases between. The CDR3 totals 13 residues. The CDR3 here is CASRMDGNSPLHF. The CDR3 nucleotides are TGTGCCAGCAGGATGGACGGAAATTCACCCCTCCACTTT.

This chain links TRBV30 with TRBJ1-5, with 9 bases identical to TRBD1. Germline V lookup: CDR1 GTSNPN, CDR2 SVGIG (reference sequence). The CDR3 loop spans 15 amino acids. Trimming cost V 0 bases and J 6 bases; bases outside gene matches: 6. The CDR3 region is CAWSVRDRALQPQHF. The CDR3 region has the DNA TGTGCCTGGAGTGTTCGGGACAGGGCTCTTCAGCCCCAGCATTTT.

The chain couples TRBV19 to TRBJ2-7; 9 bases map to TRBD1. Germline assignment: CDR1 LNHDA and CDR2 SQIVND (reference sequence). The CDR3 totals 16 residues. V was clipped by 5 bases and J by 5 bases; unmatched bases: 13. Here the CDR3 reads CASSLLPQGAANEQYF. DNA of the CDR3: TGTGCCAGTAGTCTACTTCCACAGGGGGCAGCGAACGAGCAGTACTTC.

This rearrangement joins TRBV19 to TRBJ2-5, with a possible D match to TRBD1 (8 bases). Trimming pared 3 bases from V and 5 bases from J, leaving 22 bases between. This CDR3 is built from 17 residues. CDR1 and CDR2 (germline): LNHDA, SQIVND (reference sequence). CDR3 sequence (DNA): TGTGCCAGTAGTATGGGCCGACAGGGGAGGGGGAGGGAGACCCAGTACTTC. It codes for CASSMGRQGRGRETQYF.

In its sample, this clonotype ranks as medium-sized. The chain combines TRBV6-2 or TRBV6-3 with TRBJ2-1; possibly TRBD1 for D (5 bases). The germline V and J ends were trimmed by 6 bases and 6 bases, with 18 bases remaining between them. The length of the CDR3 is 15 residues. CDR1 MNHEY and CDR2 SVGEGT come from the germline V gene. The CDR3 DNA sequence: TGTGCCAGCAGATTAACGGCAGGGTGGTCCAATGAGCAGTTCTTC. The encoded protein is CASRLTAGWSNEQFF.

Here the CDR3 DNA reads TGCAGCGTTGGGTCAGGGCCCAATGAGCAGTTCTTC. Its translation is CSVGSGPNEQFF. The chain carries TRBV29-1 and TRBJ2-1; a weak D match, TRBD1 (5 bases). There are 12 residues in the CDR3. V dropped 4 bases and J dropped 6 bases, with 10 bases sitting between them. Germline CDR1 is SQVTM and CDR2 is ANQGSEA.

This sequence joins TRBV19 and TRBJ2-3; no reliable D call. The CDR3 totals 13 residues. The germline V gene encodes CDR1 LNHDA and CDR2 SQIVND (reference sequence). V lost 6 bases and J lost 6, with 13 bases in between. In nucleotides, the CDR3 is TGTGCCAGTAGCCTAGAGCCCGCGGATACGCAGTATTTT. Translation gives CASSLEPADTQYF.

V and J are TRBV6-5 and TRBJ1-2; D is perhaps TRBD1 (5 bases). Per the germline V gene, CDR1 is MNHEY and CDR2 is SVGAGI. Trimming removed 6 bases from V and 5 bases from J, with 19 bases in between. The CDR3 spans 15 residues. The CDR3, as DNA: TGTGCCAGCAGCGGGGCTAATTGGGGTGGATATGGCTACACCTTC. Amino acids: CASSGANWGGYGYTF.

This clonotype was recorded many times. The J gene is TRBJ1-1, the V gene TRBV19; D perhaps matches TRBD1 (6 bases). The CDR3 loop spans 13 amino acids. V dropped 3 bases and J dropped 8 bases, with 13 bases sitting between them. In germline, CDR1 is LNHDA, CDR2 SQIVND (reference sequence). The CDR3 spells CASSILEGTEAFF. For the CDR3, the DNA is TGTGCCAGTAGTATCTTGGAAGGGACAGAAGCTTTCTTT.

This clonotype was recorded only once. V is TRBV12-3 or TRBV12-4 and J is TRBJ2-1; D is undetermined. CDR3 length: 16 residues. The V and J ends lost 1 base and 4 bases respectively, with 14 bases between them. The CDR3 reads CASSLGAYRWYNEQFF. Here the CDR3 DNA reads TGTGCCAGCAGTTTAGGTGCCTACCGATGGTACAATGAGCAGTTCTTC.

V and J are TRBV15 and TRBJ2-1; no clear D gene. The CDR3 consists of 15 residues. The V end lost 0 bases, the J end lost 5 bases, and 11 bases lay between the germline ends. Germline V gene data show CDR1 as LNHNV and CDR2 as YYDKDF (reference sequence). CDR3 DNA sequence: TGTGCCACCAGCAGAGATGGATGGTACAACAATGAGCAGTTCTTC. Amino acid sequence: CATSRDGWYNNEQFF.

The rearrangement links TRBV20-1 to TRBJ2-7; D is possibly TRBD1 (6 bases). The CDR3 runs 16 residues. Germline assignment: CDR1 DFQATT and CDR2 SNEGSKA (reference sequence). Trimming left V 1 base short and J 6 bases short, with 22 bases between. CDR3 nucleotide sequence: TGCAGTGCTAGAGGAAGTAGGGACATACCCTACGGCGAGCAGTACTTC. Its protein product is CSARGSRDIPYGEQYF.

This rearrangement joins TRBV12-3 or TRBV12-4 to TRBJ2-1, with 12 bases lining up with TRBD2. The CDR3 contains 17 residues. V lost 3 bases to trimming and J lost 3 bases; unmatched junction nucleotides: 6. The CDR3 sequence is CASSFGSSGRGYNEQFF. Here the CDR3 DNA reads TGTGCCAGCAGTTTTGGTTCTAGCGGGAGGGGCTACAATGAGCAGTTCTTC.

This rearrangement joins TRBV19 to TRBJ1-5; 8 bases line up with TRBD1. V shed 5 bases and J 6 bases; nucleotides not matched to a gene: 6. The germline V gene has CDR1 LNHDA and CDR2 SQIVND (reference sequence). This CDR3 is built from 14 residues. The CDR3 sequence is CASSVRGPGQPQHF. CDR3 DNA sequence: TGTGCCAGTAGTGTCAGGGGGCCGGGTCAGCCCCAGCATTTT.

The rearrangement links TRBV13 to TRBJ1-1; D is unresolved. The CDR3 is 11 residues long. CDR1 and CDR2 from the germline V gene are PRHDT and FYEKMQ (reference sequence). V gave up 2 bases and J gave up 8 bases, with 6 bases separating them. The chain's CDR3 is CASSLNQEAFF. The CDR3 DNA follows: TGTGCCAGCAGCTTAAACCAGGAAGCTTTCTTT.

The rearrangement uses TRBV30 and TRBJ1-5; no firm D call. Germline assignment: CDR1 GTSNPN and CDR2 SVGIG (reference sequence). The germline V and J ends were trimmed by 1 base and 6 bases, with 13 bases remaining between them. The CDR3 has 14 amino acids. The CDR3 coding sequence is TGTGCCTGGAGTGAGGGCCCAGACGGTCAGCCCCAGCATTTT. Protein sequence: CAWSEGPDGQPQHF.

This chain links TRBV5-6 with TRBJ2-2; D might be TRBD1 (6 bases). This CDR3 is 14 amino acids long. Germline CDR1 and CDR2: SGHDT and YYEEEE. With 3 bases removed from V and 7 bases from J, the gap between germline ends came to 13 bases. CDR3 residues: CASSWGTGHGELFF. DNA for the CDR3: TGTGCCAGCAGCTGGGGAACAGGGCACGGGGAGCTGTTTTTT.

The chain carries TRBV27 and TRBJ2-1; no reliable D call. Between the trimmed V and J ends, which lost 4 bases and 8 bases, there was a span of 12 bases. Germline CDR1 MNHEY, CDR2 SMNVEV (reference sequence). CDR3 length: 13 residues. This CDR3 is CASSSIPYDEQFF. CDR3 nucleotides: TGTGCCAGCAGTTCCATTCCGTACGATGAGCAGTTCTTC.

The chain carries TRBV29-1 and TRBJ2-7; D gene ambiguous. The CDR3 consists of 12 residues. From germline, CDR1 is SQVTM and CDR2 ANQGSEA. Trimming shortened V by 3 bases and J by 6 bases, and 12 bases separated the two germline ends. CDR3 coding DNA: TGCAGCGTTGAGCCGCCAGGCCTCGAGCAGTACTTC. Translation: CSVEPPGLEQYF.

For the CDR3, the DNA is TGTGCCATCAGTGAGTCTAGCGGGGGCGACAATGAGCAGTTCTTC. Encoded protein: CAISESSGGDNEQFF. The chain couples TRBV10-3 to TRBJ2-1; TRBD2 aligns across 9 bases. CDR3 length: 15 residues. J lost 5 bases, V lost 0 bases, and 2 bases had no gene match. Looked up from germline, CDR1 is ENHRY and CDR2 is SYGVKD.

A single count supports this clonotype. The CDR3 loop is CASSWGTAHSYEQYF. In DNA, the CDR3 is TGTGCCAGCAGCTGGGGGACAGCTCACTCCTACGAGCAGTACTTC. The chain has TRBV5-6 and TRBJ2-7; 7 bases are a match to TRBD1. CDR3 length: 15 amino acids. Germline V lookup: CDR1 SGHDT, CDR2 YYEEEE. Germline trimming cut 3 bases from V and 0 bases from J; bases unmatched to any gene: 6.

This clonotype was seen more than once but under ten times. The CDR3 loop reads CASSSQGGTEAFF. The CDR3 bases are TGTGCCAGTAGTAGTCAGGGAGGCACTGAAGCTTTCTTT. The chain combines TRBV19 with TRBJ1-1; perhaps TRBD1 as D (5 bases). Trimming cost V 4 bases and J 4 bases, with 10 bases left between them. Germline V gene sequence: CDR1 LNHDA, CDR2 SQIVND (reference sequence). The CDR3 has 13 residues.

The chain recombines TRBV6-2 or TRBV6-3 with TRBJ2-7; TRBD1 might be the D (6 bases). The germline CDR1 and CDR2 sequences are MNHEY and SVGEGT. Trimming removed 6 bases from V and 4 bases from J, with 13 bases in between. There are 13 residues in the CDR3. The CDR3 sequence is CASSWDTGYEQYF. The DNA of the CDR3 is TGTGCCAGCAGCTGGGACACAGGTTACGAGCAGTACTTC.

This chain links TRBV19 with TRBJ2-7; either TRBD1 or TRBD2 may fit D (5 bases each). This CDR3 spans 14 amino acids. Germline lookup yields CDR1 LNHDA and CDR2 SQIVND (reference sequence). Deletions cut 5 bases from V and 2 bases from J, with 13 bases between. CDR3 in amino acids: CASSHAGGPYEQYF. Written as DNA, the CDR3 is TGTGCCAGTAGTCACGCTGGGGGTCCCTACGAGCAGTACTTC.